This note documents a single T cell receptor beta chain sequence. The target antigen is unknown. The junction shows a germline mismatch at one end, possibly a read error. The data were taken from a study of cytomegalovirus exposure and HLA in healthy donors. Study-wide points: TRBV6-2, TRBV6-3 and other indistinguishable V segments were excluded.

Germline CDR1 SSHAT, CDR2 FNYEAQ (reference sequence). The length of the CDR3 is 14 residues. PCR used 60 Vbeta primers and 13 Jbeta primers. Generated by immunoSEQ multiplex PCR, the TCRdb table keeps only in-frame clones and is missing some. The sample holds 93,000 or so clones; roughly 81% are singletons and the top ten take 5.6%. The sample consisted of PBMCs. This TCR derives from a young woman in good health and CMV-seropositive. The rearrangement joins TRBV7-7 to TRBJ2-5, with D perhaps matching TRBD1 (5 bases). CDR3 bases: TGTGCTAGCAGCACAGGACGGATACAAGAGACCCAGTACTTC. This encodes CASSTGRIQETQYF.